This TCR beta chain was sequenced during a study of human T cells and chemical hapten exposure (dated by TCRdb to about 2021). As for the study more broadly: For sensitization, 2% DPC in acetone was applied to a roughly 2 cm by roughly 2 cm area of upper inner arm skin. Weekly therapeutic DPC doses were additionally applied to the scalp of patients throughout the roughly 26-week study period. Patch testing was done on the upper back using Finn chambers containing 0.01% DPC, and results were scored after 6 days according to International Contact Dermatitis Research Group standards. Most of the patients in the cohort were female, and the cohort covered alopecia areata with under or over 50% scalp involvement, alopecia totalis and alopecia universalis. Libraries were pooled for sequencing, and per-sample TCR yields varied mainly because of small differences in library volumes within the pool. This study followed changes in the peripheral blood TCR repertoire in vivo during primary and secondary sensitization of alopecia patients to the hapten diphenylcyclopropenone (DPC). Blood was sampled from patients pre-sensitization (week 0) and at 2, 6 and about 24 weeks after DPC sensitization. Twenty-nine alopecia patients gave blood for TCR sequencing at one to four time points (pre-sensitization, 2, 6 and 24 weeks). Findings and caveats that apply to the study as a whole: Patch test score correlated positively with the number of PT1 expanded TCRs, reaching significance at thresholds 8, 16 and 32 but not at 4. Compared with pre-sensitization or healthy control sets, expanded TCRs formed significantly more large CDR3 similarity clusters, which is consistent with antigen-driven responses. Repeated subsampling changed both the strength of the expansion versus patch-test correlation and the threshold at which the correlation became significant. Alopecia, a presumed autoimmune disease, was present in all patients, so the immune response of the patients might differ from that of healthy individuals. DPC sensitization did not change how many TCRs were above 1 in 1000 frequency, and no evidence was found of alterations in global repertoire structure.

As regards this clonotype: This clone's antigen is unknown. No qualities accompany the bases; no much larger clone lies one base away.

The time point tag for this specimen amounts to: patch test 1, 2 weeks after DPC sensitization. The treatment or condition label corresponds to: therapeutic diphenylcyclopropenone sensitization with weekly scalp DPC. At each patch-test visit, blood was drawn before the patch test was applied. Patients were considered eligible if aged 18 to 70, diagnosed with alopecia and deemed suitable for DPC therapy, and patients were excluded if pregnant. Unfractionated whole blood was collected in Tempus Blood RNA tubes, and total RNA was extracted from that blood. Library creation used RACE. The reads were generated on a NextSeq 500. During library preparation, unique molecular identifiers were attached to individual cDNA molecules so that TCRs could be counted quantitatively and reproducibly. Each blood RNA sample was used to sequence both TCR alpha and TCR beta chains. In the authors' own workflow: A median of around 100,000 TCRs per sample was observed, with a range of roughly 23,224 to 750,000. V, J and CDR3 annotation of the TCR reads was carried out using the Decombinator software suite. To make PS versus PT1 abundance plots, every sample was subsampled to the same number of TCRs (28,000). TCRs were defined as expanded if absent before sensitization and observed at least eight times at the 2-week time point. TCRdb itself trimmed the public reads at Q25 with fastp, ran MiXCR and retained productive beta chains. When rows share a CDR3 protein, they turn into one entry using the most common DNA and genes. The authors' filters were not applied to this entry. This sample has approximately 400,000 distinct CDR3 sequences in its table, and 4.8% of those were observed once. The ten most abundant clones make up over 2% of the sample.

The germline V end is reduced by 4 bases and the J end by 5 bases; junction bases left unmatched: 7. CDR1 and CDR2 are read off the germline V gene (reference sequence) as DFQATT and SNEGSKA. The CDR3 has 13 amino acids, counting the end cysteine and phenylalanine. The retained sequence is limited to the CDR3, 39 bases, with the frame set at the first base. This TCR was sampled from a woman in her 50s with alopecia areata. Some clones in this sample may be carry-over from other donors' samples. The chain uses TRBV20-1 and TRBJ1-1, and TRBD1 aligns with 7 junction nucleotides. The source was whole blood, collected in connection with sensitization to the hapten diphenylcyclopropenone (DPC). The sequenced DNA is TGCAGTGCTACTCAGCAACAGGGGACTGAAGCTTTCTTT. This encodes CSATQQQGTEAFF.